The next 17 T cell receptor beta chains were all read from a single sample in a study of shared clonotypes between healthy human individuals. Data came from immunoSEQ multiplex PCR; TCRdb stores just in-frame clones and leaves some out. This sample carries millions of clones, roughly 95% of them seen once, and the ten largest clones take 0.1% to 0.15%. Sequencing used naive CD4+ T cells sorted from blood. As for subset: CD45RA+ positively selected. These receptors all come from a man aged 18 to 29 in good health.

The chain joins TRBV4-1 to TRBJ2-7; TRBD1 agrees at 8 bases. There are 17 residues in the CDR3. CDR1 is MGHRA, CDR2 YSYEKL, per germline. With V trimmed by 0 bases and J by 5 bases, 12 bases remained unmatched. The CDR3 nucleotides are TGCGCCAGCAGCCAAGATCCTGGAACAGGGGGACTGGACGAGCAGTACTTC. This gives the protein CASSQDPGTGGLDEQYF.

Remarks on this clone: Within the sample, other DNA sequences also encode this same CDR3. The chain is built from TRBV7-2 and TRBJ2-7, with 11 bases aligning to TRBD2. The CDR3 contains 15 residues. The V and J ends lost 2 bases and 3 bases, in that order; junction bases with no gene match: 3. CDR1 and CDR2 (germline): SGHTA, FQGNSA. The CDR3 here is CASSLSTSGSYEQYF. The CDR3 region has the DNA TGTGCCAGCAGCTTAAGTACTAGCGGGAGCTACGAGCAGTACTTC.

With respect to this clone: This sample includes further DNA sequences coding for the same CDR3. V usage is TRBV9 and J usage is TRBJ1-6; tentative D call: TRBD1 (5 bases). The CDR3 is 14 amino acids. Germline V CDR1 and CDR2: SGDLS, YYNGEE. V gave up 0 bases and J gave up 7 bases, with 8 bases separating them. CDR3 nucleotides: TGTGCCAGCAGCGTAGAACAGGTGAATTCACCCCTCCACTTT. Protein product: CASSVEQVNSPLHF.

The sample holds one count of this clone. CDR3 in amino acids: CSAMKTGVGNTIYF. DNA for the CDR3: TGCAGCGCAATGAAGACAGGGGTTGGAAACACCATATATTTT. V and J are TRBV29-1 and TRBJ1-3; 8 nucleotides match TRBD1. With 7 bases clipped from V and 3 bases from J, the junction kept 8 bases outside the gene matches. The CDR3 loop spans 14 amino acids. Germline values: CDR1 SQVTM, CDR2 ANQGSEA. The full variable domain, with the rest looked up from reference TRBV29-1 and TRBJ1-3, is SAVISQKPSRDICQRGTSLTIQCQVDSQVTMMFWYRQQPGQSLTLIATANQGSEATYESGFVIDKFPISRPNLTFSTLTVSNMSPEDSSIYLCSAMKTGVGNTIYFGEGSWLTVV.

The V and J genes are TRBV5-1 and TRBJ2-7, with 9 bases fitting TRBD1. CDR1 and CDR2 (germline): SGHRS, YFSETQ. This CDR3 contains 13 residues. J lost 6 bases, V lost 6 bases, and 7 bases had no gene match. CDR3 loop: CASTDRGTLEQYF. DNA of the CDR3: TGCGCCAGCACTGACAGGGGGACCCTCGAGCAGTACTTC.

This chain connects TRBV10-1 to TRBJ2-2; 13 nucleotides line up with TRBD2. Trimming cost V 4 bases and J 0 bases; bases outside gene matches: 2. Germline V gene data show CDR1 as WNHNN and CDR2 as SYGVQD (reference sequence). There are 17 residues in the CDR3. CDR3 region: CASSAGLAGANTGELFF. The CDR3 nucleotides read TGCGCCAGCAGTGCCGGACTAGCGGGAGCGAACACCGGGGAGCTGTTTTTT.

The chain links TRBV30 to TRBJ1-6, with 9 bases that match TRBD1. With 3 bases clipped from V and 9 bases from J, the junction kept 6 bases outside the gene matches. The CDR3 runs to 14 residues. Germline CDR1 and CDR2: GTSNPN and SVGIG (reference sequence). This CDR3 reads CAWSYDRGFSPLHF. The CDR3 bases are TGTGCCTGGAGCTACGACAGGGGGTTTTCACCCCTCCACTTT.

The V call is TRBV29-1, the J call TRBJ1-1; the match to TRBD1 covers 7 bases. From germline, CDR1 is SQVTM and CDR2 ANQGSEA. The J segment lost 5 bases and the V segment lost 6 bases, leaving 15 bases of the junction unmatched. CDR3 length: 15 residues. CDR3 DNA sequence: TGCAGCGTATCACCCCCCGACAGGGAGGGTACTGAAGCTTTCTTT. Encoded protein: CSVSPPDREGTEAFF.

This chain connects TRBV7-9 to TRBJ2-7; the D is unclear. V shed 2 bases and J shed 0 bases, with 8 bases lying between them. CDR3 length: 14 residues. Germline assignment: CDR1 SEHNR and CDR2 FQNEAQ (reference sequence). CDR3 nucleotides: TGTGCCAGCAGCTTAAGTCAGGACTCCTACGAGCAGTACTTC. Its protein product is CASSLSQDSYEQYF.

The V gene is TRBV6-5, the J gene TRBJ1-1, with 7 bases lining up with TRBD1. Germline V lookup: CDR1 MNHEY, CDR2 SVGAGI. Unmatched junction bases numbered 5, after V lost 10 bases and J lost 0 bases. The CDR3 is 13 residues long. Here the CDR3 reads CATRGQLNTEAFF. CDR3 bases: TGTGCCACCAGGGGACAGTTGAACACTGAAGCTTTCTTT.

This chain connects TRBV20-1 to TRBJ2-1, with D unclear. The CDR3 consists of 11 residues. The germline V gene has CDR1 DFQATT and CDR2 SNEGSKA (reference sequence). Between the trimmed V and J ends, which lost 5 bases and 6 bases, there was a span of 8 bases. In DNA, the CDR3 is TGCAGTGCTCCGGATGGCAATGAGCAGTTCTTC. As protein: CSAPDGNEQFF.

The gene calls are TRBV7-2 and TRBJ1-6; TRBD1 aligns across 11 bases. Germline CDR1 and CDR2: SGHTA and FQGNSA. V shed 5 bases and J 4 bases; nucleotides not matched to a gene: 4. The CDR3 spans 16 residues. CDR3 coding DNA: TGTGCCAGCAGCCGGGACAGGGGGAGTTATAATTCACCCCTCCACTTT. It is translated as CASSRDRGSYNSPLHF. Together with reference TRBV7-2 and TRBJ1-6, the CDR3 gives the full variable domain: GAGVSQSPSNKVTEKGKDVELRCDPISGHTALYWYRQSLGQGLEFLIYFQGNSAPDKSGLPSDRFSAERTGGSVSTLTIQRTQQEDSAVYLCASSRDRGSYNSPLHFGNGTRLTVT.

The chain carries TRBV7-8 and TRBJ1-1; D is unresolved. The CDR3 totals 16 residues. The V end lost 5 bases, the J end lost 5 bases, and 21 bases lay between the germline ends. Germline-derived CDR1 and CDR2 are SGHVS and FQNEAQ. Here the CDR3 reads CASSPRSWSVETEAFF. DNA of the CDR3: TGTGCCAGCAGCCCCCGGAGTTGGTCCGTAGAGACTGAAGCTTTCTTT.

The V gene is TRBV25-1, the J gene TRBJ2-1; perhaps TRBD1 as D (6 bases). Trimming pared 8 bases from V and 0 bases from J, leaving 14 bases between. The V gene's germline CDR1 is MGHDK and CDR2 SYGVNS. This CDR3 is 15 amino acids long. CDR3 DNA: TGTGCCAGCGCCGAGACAGGCCTCTCCTACAATGAGCAGTTCTTC. Encoded protein: CASAETGLSYNEQFF.

The chain recombines TRBV5-1 with TRBJ1-1; D remains unclear. Germline CDR1 and CDR2: SGHRS and YFSETQ. Trimming removed 1 base from V and 7 bases from J, with 11 bases in between. This CDR3 has 13 residues. Written as DNA, the CDR3 is TGCGCCAGCAGCTTGAGGATGGGAGGTGAAGCTTTCTTT. This translates into CASSLRMGGEAFF. Supplemented by reference TRBV5-1 and TRBJ1-1, the full variable domain reads KAGVTQTPRYLIKTRGQQVTLSCSPISGHRSVSWYQQTPGQGLQFLFEYFSETQRNKGNFPGRFSGRQFSNSRSEMNVSTLELGDSALYLCASSLRMGGEAFFGQGTRLTVV.

This chain connects TRBV5-1 to TRBJ2-3; 7 bases agree with TRBD1. V gave up 5 bases and J gave up 8 bases; unmatched junction bases: 11. From germline, CDR1 is SGHRS and CDR2 YFSETQ. This CDR3 is built from 14 residues. The CDR3 nucleotides read TGCGCCAGCAGTAATGACAGGGCCTCCGGTACGCAGTATTTT. This gives the protein CASSNDRASGTQYF.

The rearrangement uses TRBV4-2 and TRBJ1-2; 9 nucleotides align to TRBD1. The CDR3 extends over 15 amino acids. Trimming took 2 bases from V and 4 from J; bases not matched to a gene: 5. Germline V CDR1 and CDR2: LGHNA, YNFKEQ. The CDR3 region has the DNA TGTGCCAGCAGCCAACCGGACAGGGGTCGCTATGGCTACACCTTC. Protein product: CASSQPDRGRYGYTF.